Sequencing of this T cell receptor beta chain was carried out in a study of T cell changes during pregnancy in multiple sclerosis. The repertoire was sequenced with immunoSEQ multiplex PCR; TCRdb's copy has only in-frame clones and lacks some. The table includes tens of thousands of clones, about 90% detected once. This clonotype was sampled from a female donor in good health, enrolled as a control in a pregnancy study. The specimen comprised peripheral blood, sampled in the third trimester of pregnancy.

Written as DNA, the CDR3 is TGTGCCAGCAGCCTGGTGACAGGGAGCTACGAGCAGTACTTC. Amino acid sequence: CASSLVTGSYEQYF. This sequence joins TRBV7-9 and TRBJ2-7; 7 nucleotides match TRBD1. The V gene's germline CDR1 is SEHNR and CDR2 FQNEAQ (reference sequence). The CDR3 consists of 14 residues. Germline trimming cut 5 bases from V and 3 bases from J; bases unmatched to any gene: 7.